These 7 T cell receptor beta chains came from one sample sequenced in a study of CD8+CD57+ T cells in acquired aplastic anemia. The template for TCR beta VDJ and CDR3 sequence profiling was genomic DNA. TCRdb redid the calling of the reads with MiXCR, one entry per CDR3 protein. The profile shows around 400,000 distinct CDR3 sequences, 55% to 75% of them singletons. Sequencing used sorted CD4+, CD8+, or CD8+CD57+ T cells (not recorded which) from PBMCs. The receptor set was obtained from a human donor in good health, serving as a control.

This clonotype was recorded many times. The V call is TRBV6-2 or TRBV6-3, the J call TRBJ1-1; D is ambiguous. Trimming stripped 0 bases from V and 8 bases from J, with 4 bases between. The CDR3 is made up of 11 amino acids. Germline loops: CDR1 MNHEY, CDR2 SVGEGT. The CDR3 loop is CASSYSTEAFF. The CDR3 DNA is TGTGCCAGCAGTTACTCGACGGAAGCTTTCTTT.

On this clonotype: Compared with germline, one end of the junction differs, possibly owing to a read error. The V and J genes are TRBV7-9 and TRBJ2-1; no reliable D call. The germline gives CDR1 SEHNR, CDR2 FQNEAQ (reference sequence). The CDR3 runs 15 residues. The CDR3 DNA sequence: TGTGCCAGCAGCAGAAAAGGAACAGCTTACAAGGAGCAGTTCTTC. This gives the protein CASSRKGTAYKEQFF.

The sample holds many counts of this clonotype. The chain links TRBV6-5 to TRBJ1-4, with D possibly being TRBD1 (5 bases). Germline CDR1 is MNHEY and CDR2 is SVGAGI. This CDR3 has 15 residues. Trimming removed 3 bases at V and 5 bases at J, with 13 bases between. CDR3 nucleotides: TGTGCCAGCAGTTATTCCAGGGAATCAAATGAAAAACTGTTTTTT. It specifies CASSYSRESNEKLFF.

This clonotype appeared a few times. The V gene is TRBV7-8, the J gene TRBJ2-7; tentative D call: TRBD1 (5 bases). Trimming removed 7 bases at V and 2 bases at J, with 6 bases between. The V gene's germline CDR1 is SGHVS and CDR2 FQNEAQ. This CDR3 is built from 11 residues. CDR3 nucleotide sequence: TGTGCCAGCATAGGGGCCTACGAGCAGTACTTC. This sequence encodes CASIGAYEQYF. The full variable domain, its missing parts supplied by reference TRBV7-8 and TRBJ2-7, is GAGVSQSPRYKVAKRGQDVALRCDPISGHVSLFWYQQALGQGPEFLTYFQNEAQLDKSGLPSDRFFAERPEGSVSTLKIQRTQQEDSAVYLCASIGAYEQYFGPGTRLTVT.

The V and J genes are TRBV20-1 and TRBJ2-7; TRBD2 matches at 7 bases. Germline V gene sequence: CDR1 DFQATT, CDR2 SNEGSKA (reference sequence). This CDR3 contains 16 residues. CDR3 coding DNA: TGCAGCGTCGTGGTTTTGGGGGGGAGCACCCAATACGAGCAGTACTTC. This translates into CSVVVLGGSTQYEQYF.

This clonotype was counted a single time. The rearrangement uses TRBV2 and TRBJ2-5, with D maybe TRBD2 (5 bases). The CDR3 spans 12 residues. V was cut by 11 bases and J by 5 bases, with 15 bases left in between. The V gene's germline CDR1 is SNHLY and CDR2 FYNNEI. The CDR3 spells CAFERTGETQYF. CDR3 DNA: TGTGCCTTCGAGAGGACGGGGGAGACCCAGTACTTC.

In regard to this clonotype: The germline gene is not matched at one end of the junction; a read error may be the cause. The chain joins TRBV10-3 to TRBJ1-6, with D tentatively TRBD1 (6 bases). Germline assignment: CDR1 ENHRY and CDR2 SYGVKD. CDR3 length: 13 amino acids. CDR3 loop: CAISYNRDTALQF. CDR3 bases: TGTGCCATCAGTTACAACAGGGATACAGCTCTCCAGTTT.